This T cell receptor beta chain is from a study of Ad26.COV2.S vaccination and SARS-CoV-2 variants. In the study overall: Participant was drawn from the COV1001 Ad26.COV2.S trial arm.

TCRdb's copy holds only in-frame clones and misses some; the assay was immunoSEQ multiplex PCR. The sample records about 420,000 clones, approximately 90% being singletons. Details on this clone: Its antigen remains unknown.

General study points: Substantial post-vaccination breadth of spike-specific CD8+ and CD4+ T cell responses was reported.

Treatment here: around 19 received Ad26.COV2.S at low or high dose, single or two shots; about 5 received placebo; per-sample allocation not given. Sample collection was performed on day 63 after the first vaccine or placebo injection. This person who donated was an adult of 18-55 years in Boston. The administered vaccine (an Ad26 vector) expressed Wuhan-strain SARS-CoV-2 spike. The TCR was taken from a person aged 18-65 years who received the Ad26.COV2.S COVID-19 vaccine or a placebo. Specimen: peripheral blood, collected in a trial of Ad26.COV2.S vaccine versus placebo.

CDR3 amino acids: CASTLGLPGETQYF. The CDR3 region has the DNA TGTGCCAGCACCCTGGGGCTCCCCGGGGAGACCCAGTACTTC. The chain combines TRBV5-6 with TRBJ2-5, with a tentative D call TRBD1 (5 bases). Germline values: CDR1 SGHDT, CDR2 YYEEEE. The CDR3 is 14 residues long. Trimming left V 6 bases short and J 5 bases short, with 17 bases between.